This T cell receptor (beta chain) was obtained from a study of blood T cell repertoires in COVID-19. On the study more broadly: Researchers got acute and convalescent COVID-19 samples from the United States, Italy and Spain.

Assay used: immunoSEQ multiplex PCR; TCRdb lists only in-frame clones, some missing. The sample consists of 200,000 to 250,000 clones, roughly 85% of them appearing once. Germline V gene lookup returns CDR1 SEHNR and CDR2 FQNEAQ (reference sequence). Trimming removed 4 bases at V and 7 bases at J, with 8 bases between. This CDR3 contains 12 residues. The rearrangement uses TRBV7-9 and TRBJ2-1; tentatively, D is TRBD2 (5 bases). This TCR derives from a woman aged 35 to 49 with acute COVID-19. Sequenced: PBMCs or T cells enriched from blood (not recorded which). The CDR3 nucleotides are TGTGCCAGCAGCTCTCGGGGAAATGAGCAGTTCTTC. Protein: CASSSRGNEQFF.